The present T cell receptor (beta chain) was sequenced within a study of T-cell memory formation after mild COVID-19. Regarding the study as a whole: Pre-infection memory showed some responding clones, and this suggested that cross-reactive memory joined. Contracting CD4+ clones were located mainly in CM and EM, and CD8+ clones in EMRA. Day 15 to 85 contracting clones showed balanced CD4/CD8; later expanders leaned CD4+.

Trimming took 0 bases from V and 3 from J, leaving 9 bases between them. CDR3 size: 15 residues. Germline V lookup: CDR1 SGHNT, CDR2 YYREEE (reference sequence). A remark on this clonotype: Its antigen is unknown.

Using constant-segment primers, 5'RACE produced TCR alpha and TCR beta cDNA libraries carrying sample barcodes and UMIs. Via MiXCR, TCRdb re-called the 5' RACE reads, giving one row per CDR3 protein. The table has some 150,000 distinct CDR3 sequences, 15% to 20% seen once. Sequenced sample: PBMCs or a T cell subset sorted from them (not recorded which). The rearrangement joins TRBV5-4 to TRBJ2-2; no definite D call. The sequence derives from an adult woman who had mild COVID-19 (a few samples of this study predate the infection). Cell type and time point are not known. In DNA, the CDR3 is TGTGCCAGCAGCTTGGAAGGGTGGGACACCGGGGAGCTGTTTTTT. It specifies CASSLEGWDTGELFF.